One and the same sample provided the 18 T cell receptor beta chains below, sequenced in a study of blood T cell repertoires in COVID-19. Profiling relied on immunoSEQ multiplex PCR, and the TCRdb table lists in-frame clones only, not all of them. Of over 200,000 clones in the sample, about nine tenths were seen once. The sequenced material came from PBMCs or T cells enriched from blood (not recorded which). Receptor source: a man between 18 and 29 years old who had recovered from COVID-19.

This clone has just a few counts. This sequence joins TRBV7-9 and TRBJ2-7; the match to TRBD1 covers 7 bases. This CDR3 is 17 amino acids long. From germline, CDR1 is SEHNR and CDR2 FQNEAQ (reference sequence). J lost 0 bases, V lost 2 bases, and 10 bases had no gene match. This CDR3 reads CASSLPALRQGSYEQYF. The CDR3 bases are TGTGCCAGCAGCTTACCAGCCCTCCGACAGGGCTCCTACGAGCAGTACTTC.

The gene calls are TRBV7-3 and TRBJ2-5, with a possible D match to TRBD1 (5 bases). V lost 1 base, J lost 5 bases, and 20 bases lay in between. The CDR3 has 17 residues. From germline, CDR1 is SGHTA and CDR2 FQGTGA. The CDR3 reads CASSLSPASTAGETQYF. In DNA, the CDR3 is TGTGCCAGCAGCTTAAGCCCGGCGTCGACGGCAGGGGAGACCCAGTACTTC.

The chain recombines TRBV4-1 with TRBJ1-1; the D gene is possibly TRBD1 (5 bases). The germline V and J ends were trimmed by 4 bases and 3 bases, with 15 bases remaining between them. Looked up from germline, CDR1 is MGHRA and CDR2 is YSYEKL. This CDR3 comprises 15 residues. For the CDR3, the DNA is TGCGCCAGCAGCCTGTTACGCGGGGACTACACTGAAGCTTTCTTT. Its protein is CASSLLRGDYTEAFF.

This clone came up once. This sequence joins TRBV5-5 and TRBJ1-1; D unclear. CDR3 length: 15 residues. V was shortened by 1 base and J by 4 bases, with 14 bases between the two germline ends. Germline V gives CDR1 SGHKS, CDR2 YYEKEE (reference sequence). The CDR3 DNA sequence: TGTGCCAGCAGCTTGTTTGGAGGGTCTGGCACTGAAGCTTTCTTT. Amino acids: CASSLFGGSGTEAFF.

The genes are TRBV15 and TRBJ2-5; 8 bases map to TRBD2. CDR1 is LNHNV and CDR2 is YYDKDF in the germline V gene (reference sequence). V lost 5 bases to trimming and J lost 5 bases; unmatched junction nucleotides: 10. The CDR3 runs 15 residues. The CDR3 nucleotides read TGTGCCACCAGCGGTAAACCGGGACTAGTGGAGACCCAGTACTTC. It encodes CATSGKPGLVETQYF.

The rearrangement joins TRBV27 to TRBJ2-1; a weak D match, TRBD2 (5 bases). Per the germline V gene, CDR1 is MNHEY and CDR2 is SMNVEV (reference sequence). There are 14 residues in the CDR3. Between the trimmed V and J ends, which lost 1 base and 6 bases, there was a span of 10 bases. CDR3 region: CASSLLEGSNEQFF. CDR3 sequence (DNA): TGTGCCAGCAGTTTATTAGAGGGCTCCAATGAGCAGTTCTTC.

The chain employs TRBV7-2 and TRBJ2-7; TRBD2 matches 9 bases. V dropped 1 base and J dropped 1; count of bases not matched to a gene: 5. The CDR3 is 16 amino acids. Germline lookup yields CDR1 SGHTA and CDR2 FQGNSA. The CDR3 DNA follows: TGTGCCAGCAGCTTAGTCCTAGCGGGGTCTTCCTACGAGCAGTACTTC. This sequence encodes CASSLVLAGSSYEQYF.

The V call is TRBV4-2, the J call TRBJ2-1; D gene uncertain. V was cut by 3 bases and J by 6 bases, with 6 bases left in between. CDR1 is LGHNA and CDR2 is YNFKEQ in the germline V gene. This CDR3 is built from 12 residues. CDR3 nucleotide sequence: TGTGCCAGCAGCCACCGAGGCAATGAGCAGTTCTTC. It encodes CASSHRGNEQFF.

In its sample, this clone was seen once. CDR3 in DNA: TGTGCCACCAGCGAGAACAAAATAACAGGGGGCTACAATGAGCAGTTCTTC. It specifies CATSENKITGGYNEQFF. The rearrangement joins TRBV15 to TRBJ2-1; 8 bases map to TRBD1. This CDR3 spans 17 amino acids. V was clipped by 5 bases and J by 3 bases; unmatched bases: 12. Germline V gene data show CDR1 as LNHNV and CDR2 as YYDKDF (reference sequence).

The rearrangement links TRBV10-3 to TRBJ1-6, with unresolved D. In germline, CDR1 is ENHRY, CDR2 SYGVKD. V was trimmed by 3 bases and J by 9 bases, leaving 12 bases between them. CDR3 length: 14 residues. CDR3 in amino acids: CAISESGGSSPLHF. The DNA for the CDR3 is TGTGCCATCAGTGAATCGGGAGGGAGTTCACCCCTCCACTTT.

The chain uses TRBV24-1 and TRBJ2-1, with D maybe TRBD2 (6 bases). The CDR3 is 16 amino acids. Germline V gene data show CDR1 as KGHDR and CDR2 as SFDVKD. V was clipped by 4 bases and J by 1 base, with 13 bases between them. The CDR3 spells CATSDPLSGSYNEQFF. Written as DNA, the CDR3 is TGTGCCACCAGTGACCCCCTTAGCGGATCCTACAATGAGCAGTTCTTC.

This chain uses TRBV5-4 with TRBJ2-5, with TRBD2 matching 10 bases. Germline V gene lookup returns CDR1 SGHNT and CDR2 YYREEE (reference sequence). Trimming took 3 bases from V and 5 from J; bases not matched to a gene: 4. This CDR3 has 14 residues. The CDR3 DNA is TGTGCCAGCAGCTCCTGGACTAGCGGCGAGACCCAGTACTTC. Translating it yields CASSSWTSGETQYF.

The rearrangement joins TRBV30 to TRBJ1-2; a weak D match, TRBD1 (5 bases). This CDR3 has 14 residues. Trimming removed 3 bases at V and 8 bases at J, with 19 bases between. Germline V CDR1 and CDR2: GTSNPN, SVGIG (reference sequence). In nucleotides, the CDR3 is TGTGCCTGGAGGGCGGGGGTTGGGGAGAGAGGCTACACCTTC. Translating it yields CAWRAGVGERGYTF.

This sequence joins TRBV5-6 and TRBJ2-5; D possibly corresponds to TRBD2 (5 bases). Germline V gene data show CDR1 as SGHDT and CDR2 as YYEEEE. Trimming left V 0 bases short and J 5 bases short, with 8 bases between. This CDR3 contains 13 residues. The CDR3 region has the DNA TGTGCCAGCAGCTTGGGACTAATGGAGACCCAGTACTTC. Translated: CASSLGLMETQYF. The variable domain in full, completed from reference TRBV5-6 and TRBJ2-5, reads DAGVTQSPTHLIKTRGQQVTLRCSPKSGHDTVSWYQQALGQGPQFIFQYYEEEERQRGNFPDRFSGHQFPNYSSELNVNALLLGDSALYLCASSLGLMETQYFGPGTRLLVL.

The chain couples TRBV24-1 to TRBJ1-2; D is uncertain. The germline V gene encodes CDR1 KGHDR and CDR2 SFDVKD. V lost 3 bases and J 10 bases, leaving 17 bases between the germline ends. CDR3 size: 14 residues. This chain's CDR3 is CATSDDHGRRHYTF. The DNA for the CDR3 is TGTGCCACCAGTGATGACCACGGACGGAGGCACTACACCTTC.

The chain is built from TRBV7-9 and TRBJ1-1; D remains ambiguous. V lost 4 bases, J lost 4 bases, and 16 bases lay in between. The length of the CDR3 is 15 residues. Germline V gene data show CDR1 as SEHNR and CDR2 as FQNEAQ (reference sequence). The CDR3 sequence: CASSYLGQARTEAFF. DNA for the CDR3: TGTGCCAGCAGCTATCTTGGGCAGGCACGCACTGAAGCTTTCTTT.

CDR3 region: CASSHGLGNNEQFF. Here the CDR3 DNA reads TGTGCCAGCAGTCATGGACTAGGAAACAATGAGCAGTTCTTC. The chain couples TRBV27 to TRBJ2-1; TRBD2 matches 7 bases. This CDR3 has 14 residues. Germline lookup yields CDR1 MNHEY and CDR2 SMNVEV (reference sequence). J gave up 5 bases and V 5 bases, and 6 bases lay outside the gene matches.

This chain links TRBV4-1 with TRBJ1-3; D uncertain. V lost 4 bases, J lost 7 bases, and 11 bases lay in between. CDR1 is MGHRA, CDR2 YSYEKL, per germline. The CDR3 is 13 amino acids. Here the CDR3 DNA reads TGCGCCAGCAGCCGCCTTGGAGGGAACACCATATATTTT. This encodes CASSRLGGNTIYF.